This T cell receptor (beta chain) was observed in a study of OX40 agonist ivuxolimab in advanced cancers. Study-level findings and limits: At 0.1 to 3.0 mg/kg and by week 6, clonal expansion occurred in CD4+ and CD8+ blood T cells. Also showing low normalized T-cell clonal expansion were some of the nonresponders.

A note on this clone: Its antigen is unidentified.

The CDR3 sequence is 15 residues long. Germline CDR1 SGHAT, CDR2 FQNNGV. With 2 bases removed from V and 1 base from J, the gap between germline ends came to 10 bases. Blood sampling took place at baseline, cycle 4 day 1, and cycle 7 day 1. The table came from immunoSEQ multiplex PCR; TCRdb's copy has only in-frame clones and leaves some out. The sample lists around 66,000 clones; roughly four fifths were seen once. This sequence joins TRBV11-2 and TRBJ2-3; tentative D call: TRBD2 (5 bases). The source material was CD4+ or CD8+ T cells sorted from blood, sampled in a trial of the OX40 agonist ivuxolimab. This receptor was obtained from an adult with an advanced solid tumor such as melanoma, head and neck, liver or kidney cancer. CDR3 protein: CASSLNPAGTDTQYF. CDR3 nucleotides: TGTGCCAGCAGCTTAAATCCAGCGGGCACAGATACGCAGTATTTT. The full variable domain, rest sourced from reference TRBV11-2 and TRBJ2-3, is EAGVAQSPRYKIIEKRQSVAFWCNPISGHATLYWYQQILGQGPKLLIQFQNNGVVDDSQLPKDRFSAERLKGVDSTLKIQPAKLEDSAVYLCASSLNPAGTDTQYFGPGTRLTVL.